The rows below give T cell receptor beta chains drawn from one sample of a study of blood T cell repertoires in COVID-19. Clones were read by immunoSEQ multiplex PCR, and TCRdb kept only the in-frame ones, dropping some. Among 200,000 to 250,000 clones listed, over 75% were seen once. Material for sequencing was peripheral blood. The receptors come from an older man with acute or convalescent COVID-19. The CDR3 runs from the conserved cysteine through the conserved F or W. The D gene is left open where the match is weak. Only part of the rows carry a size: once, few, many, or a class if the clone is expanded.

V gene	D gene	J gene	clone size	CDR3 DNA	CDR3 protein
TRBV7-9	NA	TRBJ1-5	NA	TGTGCCAGCGCCACTGGGGGGGTGGTCAATCAGCCCCAGCATTTT	CASATGGVVNQPQHF
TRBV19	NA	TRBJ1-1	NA	TGTGCCAGTAGTATCGCCACGGGAATGGGCACTGAAGCTTTCTTT	CASSIATGMGTEAFF
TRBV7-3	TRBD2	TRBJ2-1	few	TGTGCCAGCAGCCGACAACGGACTAGCGGGAGACCCAATGAGCAGTTCTTC	CASSRQRTSGRPNEQFF
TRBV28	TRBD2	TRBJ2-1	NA	TGTGCCAGCAGTTTATTAACTAGCGGGCTCTACAATGAGCAGTTCTTC	CASSLLTSGLYNEQFF
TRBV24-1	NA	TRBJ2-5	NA	TGTGCCACCAGTGGTGACAGCCAAGAGACCCAGTACTTC	CATSGDSQETQYF
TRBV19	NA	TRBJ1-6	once	TGTGCCAGTAGTATCTTACAGGGCGGCGATAATTCACCCCTCCACTTT	CASSILQGGDNSPLHF
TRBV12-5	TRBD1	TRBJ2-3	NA	TGTGCTAGTGGTGATCCGGACAGGTTGTACACAGATACGCAGTATTTT	CASGDPDRLYTDTQYF
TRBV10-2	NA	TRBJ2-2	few	TGCGCCCACGCCAGGGGAAACACCGGGGAGCTGTTTTTT	CAHARGNTGELFF
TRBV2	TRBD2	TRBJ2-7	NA	TGTGCCAGCAGTGTTCGACTAGCGGGACCCTACGAGCAGTACTTC	CASSVRLAGPYEQYF
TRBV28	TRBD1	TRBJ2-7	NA	TGTGCCAGCAGTCCCGGGACAGGGATCGGTGAGCAGTACTTC	CASSPGTGIGEQYF
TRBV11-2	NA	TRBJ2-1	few	TGTGCCAGCAGCTCCCAATATATGCAGGGGGAGGCTGAGCAGTTCTTC	CASSSQYMQGEAEQFF
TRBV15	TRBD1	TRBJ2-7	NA	TGTGCCACCAGTCGAACCGGGACAGGTACCTACGAGCAGTACTTC	CATSRTGTGTYEQYF
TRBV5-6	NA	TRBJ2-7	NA	TGTGCCAGCAGCTTCGTCGGGGTAGCTTACGAGCAGTACTTC	CASSFVGVAYEQYF
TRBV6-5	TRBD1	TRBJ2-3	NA	TGTGCCAGCAGTTACGACAGGGGGGCAGATACGCAGTATTTT	CASSYDRGADTQYF
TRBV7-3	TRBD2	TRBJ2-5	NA	TGTGCCAGCAGCTTAACCGGGACTAGCGGGAGGGCCGGGACCCAGTACTTC	CASSLTGTSGRAGTQYF
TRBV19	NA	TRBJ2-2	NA	TGTGCCAGTAGCCTCCCCCAGGGGACCGCGAACACCGGGGAGCTGTTTTTT	CASSLPQGTANTGELFF
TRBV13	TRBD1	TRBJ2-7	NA	TGTGCCAGCAGCTGGACCGGGACAGGGGTAAGAAAGCAGTACTTC	CASSWTGTGVRKQYF
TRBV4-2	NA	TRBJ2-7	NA	TGTGCCAGCAGCCAAGCCCCAGCGAGGGAATTCGAGCAGTACTTC	CASSQAPAREFEQYF
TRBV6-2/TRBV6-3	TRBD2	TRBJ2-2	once	TGTGCCAGCAGCCGTCAGACTAGCGGGGGCACCGGGGAGCTGTTTTTT	CASSRQTSGGTGELFF
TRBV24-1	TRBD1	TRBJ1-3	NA	TGTGCCACCAGTGATACAGGGACAGCTGGAAACACCATATATTTT	CATSDTGTAGNTIYF
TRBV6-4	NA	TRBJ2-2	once	TGTGCCAGCAGCCAAGAACCGACCGGGACCGGGGAGCTGTTTTTT	CASSQEPTGTGELFF
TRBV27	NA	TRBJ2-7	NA	NA	CASSSSYEQYF
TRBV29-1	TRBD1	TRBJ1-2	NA	TGCAGCGTCGCGACCGCGACAGGGCTTTTCACCTTC	CSVATATGLFTF
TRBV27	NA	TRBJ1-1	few	TGTGCCAGCAGTTTAGTCGCAGACACTGAAGCTTTCTTT	CASSLVADTEAFF
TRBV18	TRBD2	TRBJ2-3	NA	TGTGCCAGCTCACCACGGGGGACTAGCGGGCTCACAGATACGCAGTATTTT	CASSPRGTSGLTDTQYF
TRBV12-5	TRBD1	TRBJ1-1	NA	TGTGCTAGTGGTTTGGTACAGGGGTTGAACACTGAAGCTTTCTTT	CASGLVQGLNTEAFF
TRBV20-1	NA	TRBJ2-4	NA	TGCAGTGCTAGTCCAAGGGGTGGGGGCGAGAGAAACATTCAGTACTTC	CSASPRGGGERNIQYF
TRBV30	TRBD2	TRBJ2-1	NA	TGTGCCTGGAGTGCGCGACTAGCGGGTAGGGATGGGTATAGGAATGAGCAGTTCTTC	CAWSARLAGRDGYRNEQFF
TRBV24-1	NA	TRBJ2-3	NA	TGTGCCATCGGCTGGCCGGAGACAGATACGCAGTATTTT	CAIGWPETDTQYF
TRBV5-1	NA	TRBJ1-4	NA	TGCGCCAGCAGCTTGGGTCAGGCTTTTAATGAAAAACTGTTTTTT	CASSLGQAFNEKLFF
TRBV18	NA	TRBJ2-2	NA	TGTGCCAGCTCACCACCGGGGCAGCTACTCACCACCGGGGAGCTGTTTTTT	CASSPPGQLLTTGELFF
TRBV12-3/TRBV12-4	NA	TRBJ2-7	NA	TGTGCCAGCAGTTTTAGGGGGTACGAGCAGTACTTC	CASSFRGYEQYF
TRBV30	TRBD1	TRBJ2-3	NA	TGTGCCTGGAGCGACCCGGGACAGGGGGTCTATACGCAGTATTTT	CAWSDPGQGVYTQYF
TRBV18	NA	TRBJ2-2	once	TGTGCCAGCTCAACTGACAGCACCGGGGAGCTGTTTTTT	CASSTDSTGELFF
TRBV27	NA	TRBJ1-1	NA	TGTGCCAGCAGTTATGGTACAGCGAACACTGAAGCTTTCTTT	CASSYGTANTEAFF
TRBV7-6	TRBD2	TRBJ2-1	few	TGTGCCAGCAGCCCCCGGCTGGGGAGGGAGGGTGAGCAGTTCTTC	CASSPRLGREGEQFF
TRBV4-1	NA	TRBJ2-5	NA	TGCGCCAGCAGCCAAGGAACGGACACCCAAGAGACCCAGTACTTC	CASSQGTDTQETQYF
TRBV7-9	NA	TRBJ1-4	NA	TGTGCCAGCAGCTTAGACTTGGAAAAACTGTTTTTT	CASSLDLEKLFF
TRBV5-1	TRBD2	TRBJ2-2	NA	TGCGCCAGCAGCTTCCCGCTGACCGGGACTAGCGGGAGAACCGGGGAGCTGTTTTTT	CASSFPLTGTSGRTGELFF
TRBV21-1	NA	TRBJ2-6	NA	TGTGCCAGCAGCAAGGAAAACAGGGGGCTTTCTTCTGGGGCCAACGTCCTGACTTTC	CASSKENRGLSSGANVLTF
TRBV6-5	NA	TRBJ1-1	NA	TGTGCCAGCAGTCGACAGTTGTTTGTGAACACTGAAGCTTTCTTT	CASSRQLFVNTEAFF
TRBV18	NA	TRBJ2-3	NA	TGTGCCAGCTCACAGAACAGACGCACAGATACGCAGTATTTT	CASSQNRRTDTQYF
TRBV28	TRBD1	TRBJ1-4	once	TGTGCCAGCAGTTTGACAGGGACTGAAAAACTGTTTTTT	CASSLTGTEKLFF